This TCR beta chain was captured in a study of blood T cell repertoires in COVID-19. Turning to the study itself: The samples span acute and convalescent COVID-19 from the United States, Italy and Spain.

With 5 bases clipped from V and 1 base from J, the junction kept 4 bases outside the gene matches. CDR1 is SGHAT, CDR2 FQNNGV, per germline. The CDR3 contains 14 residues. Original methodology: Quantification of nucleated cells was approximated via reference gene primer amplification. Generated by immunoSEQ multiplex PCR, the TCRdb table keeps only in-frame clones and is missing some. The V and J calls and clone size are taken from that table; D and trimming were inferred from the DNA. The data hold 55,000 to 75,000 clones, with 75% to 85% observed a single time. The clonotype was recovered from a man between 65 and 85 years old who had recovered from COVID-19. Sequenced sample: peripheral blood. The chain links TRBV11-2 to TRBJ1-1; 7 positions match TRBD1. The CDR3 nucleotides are TGTGCCAGCAGCCCGGACAGGCGGAACACTGAAGCTTTCTTT. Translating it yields CASSPDRRNTEAFF.